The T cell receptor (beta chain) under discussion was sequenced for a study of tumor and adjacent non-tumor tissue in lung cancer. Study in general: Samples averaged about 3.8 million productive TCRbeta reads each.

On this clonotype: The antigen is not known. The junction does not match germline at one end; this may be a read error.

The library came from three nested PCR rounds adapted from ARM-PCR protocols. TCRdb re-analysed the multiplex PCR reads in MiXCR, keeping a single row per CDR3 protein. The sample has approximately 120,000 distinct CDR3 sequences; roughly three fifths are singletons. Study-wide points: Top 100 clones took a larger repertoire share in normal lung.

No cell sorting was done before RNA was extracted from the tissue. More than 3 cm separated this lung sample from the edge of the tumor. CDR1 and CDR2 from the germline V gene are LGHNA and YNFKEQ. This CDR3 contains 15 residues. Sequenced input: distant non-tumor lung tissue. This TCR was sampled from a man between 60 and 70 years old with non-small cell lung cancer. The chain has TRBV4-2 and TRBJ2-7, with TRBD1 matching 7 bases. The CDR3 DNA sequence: TGTGCCAGCAGCCATGAAGGGACAGCTGTTAGCGAGCAGTGCTTC. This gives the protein CASSHEGTAVSEQCF.